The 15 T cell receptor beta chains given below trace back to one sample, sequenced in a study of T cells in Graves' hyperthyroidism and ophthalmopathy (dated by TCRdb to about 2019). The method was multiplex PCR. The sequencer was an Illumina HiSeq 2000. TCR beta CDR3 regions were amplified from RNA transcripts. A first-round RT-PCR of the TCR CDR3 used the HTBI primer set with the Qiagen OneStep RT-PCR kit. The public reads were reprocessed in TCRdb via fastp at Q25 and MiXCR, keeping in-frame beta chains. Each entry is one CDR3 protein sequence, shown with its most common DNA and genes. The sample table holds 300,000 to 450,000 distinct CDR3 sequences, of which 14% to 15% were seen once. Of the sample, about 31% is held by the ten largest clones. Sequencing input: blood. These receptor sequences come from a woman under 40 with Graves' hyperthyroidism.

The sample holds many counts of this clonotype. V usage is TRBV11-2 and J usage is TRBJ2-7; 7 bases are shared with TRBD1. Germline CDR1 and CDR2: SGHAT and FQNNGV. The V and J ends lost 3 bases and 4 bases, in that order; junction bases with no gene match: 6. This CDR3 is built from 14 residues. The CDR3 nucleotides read TGTGCCAGCAGCTTTCCAGGGGGTAGGTACGAGCAGTACTTC. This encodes CASSFPGGRYEQYF.

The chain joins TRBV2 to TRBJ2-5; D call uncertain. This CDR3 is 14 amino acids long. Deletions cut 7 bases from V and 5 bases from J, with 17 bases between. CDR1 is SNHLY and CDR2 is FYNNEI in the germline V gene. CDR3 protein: CASNPDPVGETQYF. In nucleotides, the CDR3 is TGTGCCAGCAACCCCGACCCAGTTGGGGAGACCCAGTACTTC.

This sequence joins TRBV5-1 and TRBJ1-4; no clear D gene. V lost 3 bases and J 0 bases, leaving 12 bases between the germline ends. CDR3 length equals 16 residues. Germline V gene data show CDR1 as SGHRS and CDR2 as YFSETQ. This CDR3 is CASSSGSPSTNEKLFF. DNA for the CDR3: TGCGCCAGCAGCTCGGGGTCCCCATCAACTAATGAAAAACTGTTTTTT.

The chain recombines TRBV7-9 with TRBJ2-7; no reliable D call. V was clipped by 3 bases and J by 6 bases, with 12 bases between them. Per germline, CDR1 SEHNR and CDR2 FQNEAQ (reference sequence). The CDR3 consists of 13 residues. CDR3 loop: CASSFTSEGEQYF. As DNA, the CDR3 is TGTGCCAGCAGCTTTACGTCTGAAGGCGAGCAGTACTTC.

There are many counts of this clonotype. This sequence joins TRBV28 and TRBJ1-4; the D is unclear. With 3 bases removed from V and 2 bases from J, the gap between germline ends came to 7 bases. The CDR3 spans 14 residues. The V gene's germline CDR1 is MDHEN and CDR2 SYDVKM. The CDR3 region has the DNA TGTGCCAGCAGTTTTTGGGGTACTAATGAAAAACTGTTTTTT. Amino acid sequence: CASSFWGTNEKLFF. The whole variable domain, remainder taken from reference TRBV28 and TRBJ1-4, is DVKVTQSSRYLVKRTGEKVFLECVQDMDHENMFWYRQDPGLGLRLIYFSYDVKMKEKGDIPEGYSVSREKKERFSLILESASTNQTSMYLCASSFWGTNEKLFFGSGTQLSVL.

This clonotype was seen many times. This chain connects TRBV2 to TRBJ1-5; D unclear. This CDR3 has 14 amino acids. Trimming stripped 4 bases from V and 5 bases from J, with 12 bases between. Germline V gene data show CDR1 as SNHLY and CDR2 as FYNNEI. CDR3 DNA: TGTGCCAGCAGTGTCAGGAGCGGCGATCAGCCCCAGCATTTT. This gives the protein CASSVRSGDQPQHF. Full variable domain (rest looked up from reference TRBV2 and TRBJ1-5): EPEVTQTPSHQVTQMGQEVILRCVPISNHLYFYWYRQILGQKVEFLVSFYNNEISEKSEIFDDQFSVERPDGSNFTLKIRSTKLEDSAMYFCASSVRSGDQPQHFGDGTRLSIL.

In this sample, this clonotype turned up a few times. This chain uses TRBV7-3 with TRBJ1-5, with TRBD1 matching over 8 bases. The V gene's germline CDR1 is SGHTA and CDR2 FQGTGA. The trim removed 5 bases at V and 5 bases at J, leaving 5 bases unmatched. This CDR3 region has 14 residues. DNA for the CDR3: TGTGCCAGCAGCCCGCGGGACAGGTATCAGCCCCAGCATTTT. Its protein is CASSPRDRYQPQHF. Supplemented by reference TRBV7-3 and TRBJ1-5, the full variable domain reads GAGVSQTPSNKVTEKGKYVELRCDPISGHTALYWYRQSLGQGPEFLIYFQGTGAADDSGLPNDRFFAVRPEGSVSTLKIQRTERGDSAVYLCASSPRDRYQPQHFGDGTRLSIL.

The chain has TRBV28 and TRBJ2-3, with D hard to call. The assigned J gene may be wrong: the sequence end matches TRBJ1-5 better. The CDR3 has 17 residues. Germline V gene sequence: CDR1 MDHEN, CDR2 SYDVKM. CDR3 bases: TGTGCCAGCAGTTTTAGTAGCGGGAGTTCTAGCACAGATACGCAGCATTTT. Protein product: CASSFSSGSSSTDTQHF.

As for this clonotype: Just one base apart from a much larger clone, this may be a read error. Here the CDR3 reads CASSSTNFQVTQYF. CDR3 bases: TGTGCCAGCAGCTCAACGAACTTCCAAGTGACCCAGTACTTC. The V gene is TRBV7-2, the J gene TRBJ2-5; D is unresolved. This CDR3 is 14 amino acids long. The germline gives CDR1 SGHTA, CDR2 FQGNSA.

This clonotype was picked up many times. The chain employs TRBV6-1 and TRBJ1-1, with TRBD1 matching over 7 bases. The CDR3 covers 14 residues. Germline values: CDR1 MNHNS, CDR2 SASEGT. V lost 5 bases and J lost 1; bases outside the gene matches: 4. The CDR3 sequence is CASSQGTENTEAFF. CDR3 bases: TGTGCCAGCAGTCAAGGGACAGAGAACACTGAAGCTTTCTTT.

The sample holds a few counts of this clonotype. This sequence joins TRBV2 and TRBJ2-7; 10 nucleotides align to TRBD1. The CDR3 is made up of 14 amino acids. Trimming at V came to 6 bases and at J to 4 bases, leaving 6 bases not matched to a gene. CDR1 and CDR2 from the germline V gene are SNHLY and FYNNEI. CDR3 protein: CASSWTGGGYEQYF. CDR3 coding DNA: TGTGCCAGCAGCTGGACAGGGGGGGGTTACGAGCAGTACTTC.

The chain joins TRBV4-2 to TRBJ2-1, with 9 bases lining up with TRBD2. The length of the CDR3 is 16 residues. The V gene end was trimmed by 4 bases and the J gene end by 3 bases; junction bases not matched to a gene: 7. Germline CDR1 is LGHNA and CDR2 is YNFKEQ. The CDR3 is CASSPISGSHYNEQFF. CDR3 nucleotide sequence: TGTGCCAGCAGCCCGATTAGCGGGAGTCACTACAATGAGCAGTTCTTC.

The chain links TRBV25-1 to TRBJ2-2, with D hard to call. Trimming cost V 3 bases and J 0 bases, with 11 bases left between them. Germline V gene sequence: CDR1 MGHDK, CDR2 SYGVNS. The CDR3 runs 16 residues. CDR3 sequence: CASSDYSGSNTGELFF. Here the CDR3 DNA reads TGTGCCAGCAGTGATTATTCAGGATCGAACACCGGGGAGCTGTTTTTT.

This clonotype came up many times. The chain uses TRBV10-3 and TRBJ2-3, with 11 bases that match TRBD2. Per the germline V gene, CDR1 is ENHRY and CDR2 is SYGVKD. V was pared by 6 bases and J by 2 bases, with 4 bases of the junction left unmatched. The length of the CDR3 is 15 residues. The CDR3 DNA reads TGTGCCATCAGCCTAGCGGGAGGAACCACAGATACGCAGTATTTT. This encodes CAISLAGGTTDTQYF.

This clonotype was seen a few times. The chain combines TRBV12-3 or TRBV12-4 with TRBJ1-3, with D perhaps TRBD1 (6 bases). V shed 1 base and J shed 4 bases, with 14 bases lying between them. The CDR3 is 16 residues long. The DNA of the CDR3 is TGTGCCAGCAGTTTAGAGGGGGTCTCATCGGGAAACACCATATATTTT. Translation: CASSLEGVSSGNTIYF.